What follows is one T cell receptor beta chain and its context. Its antigen is unidentified. Clones were read by immunoSEQ multiplex PCR, and TCRdb kept only the in-frame ones, dropping some. The sample gives 15,000 or so clones, about 81% of which show up once; under 35% is in the top ten. This CDR3 comprises 13 residues. Per germline, CDR1 SEHNR and CDR2 FQNEAQ (reference sequence). Trimming shortened V by 4 bases and J by 4 bases, and 8 bases separated the two germline ends. This sample was taken from a study of OX40 agonist ivuxolimab in advanced cancers. Study as a whole: Each dose-escalation patient presented with hepatocellular carcinoma, melanoma, renal cell or head and neck cancer.

Study-wide findings and caveats: Mean expanded clone counts were higher in CD8+ than CD4+ T cells.

The starting material was CD4+ or CD8+ T cells sorted from blood, obtained in a trial of the OX40 agonist ivuxolimab. This chain connects TRBV7-9 to TRBJ2-1, with D unclear. The sequence derives from an adult with an advanced solid tumor such as melanoma, head and neck, liver or kidney cancer. The CDR3 DNA follows: TGTGCCAGCAGCTACGACGGATACAATGAGCAGTTCTTC. It is translated as CASSYDGYNEQFF.